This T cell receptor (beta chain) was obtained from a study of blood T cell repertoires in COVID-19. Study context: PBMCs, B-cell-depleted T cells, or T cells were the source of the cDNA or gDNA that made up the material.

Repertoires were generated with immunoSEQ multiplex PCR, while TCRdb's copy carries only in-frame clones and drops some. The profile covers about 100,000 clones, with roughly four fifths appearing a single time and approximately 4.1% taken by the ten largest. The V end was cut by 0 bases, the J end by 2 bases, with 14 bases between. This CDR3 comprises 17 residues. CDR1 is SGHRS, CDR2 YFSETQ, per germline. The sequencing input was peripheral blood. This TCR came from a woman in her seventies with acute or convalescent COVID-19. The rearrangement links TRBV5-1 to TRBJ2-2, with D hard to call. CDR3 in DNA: TGCGCCAGCAGCTTGGCCGTAAGAGAGTTAAACACCGGGGAGCTGTTTTTT. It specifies CASSLAVRELNTGELFF.